This T cell receptor (beta chain) derives from a study of blood T cell repertoires in COVID-19. Sequencing used immunoSEQ multiplex PCR; TCRdb keeps in-frame clones, though not all of them. The sample includes 55,000 to 70,000 clones, roughly 86% seen only once; the top ten take 4.1%. This CDR3 contains 17 residues. The J segment lost 1 base and the V segment lost 5 bases, leaving 12 bases of the junction unmatched. Germline V CDR1 and CDR2: SEHNR, FQNEAQ (reference sequence). The rearrangement links TRBV7-9 to TRBJ2-5, with 8 bases matching TRBD2. This TCR derives from a man aged 50-59 years with acute or convalescent COVID-19. The specimen was peripheral blood. CDR3 protein: CASSVGRTSPIQETQYF. CDR3 coding DNA: TGTGCCAGCAGCGTAGGAAGGACTAGCCCAATCCAAGAGACCCAGTACTTC.